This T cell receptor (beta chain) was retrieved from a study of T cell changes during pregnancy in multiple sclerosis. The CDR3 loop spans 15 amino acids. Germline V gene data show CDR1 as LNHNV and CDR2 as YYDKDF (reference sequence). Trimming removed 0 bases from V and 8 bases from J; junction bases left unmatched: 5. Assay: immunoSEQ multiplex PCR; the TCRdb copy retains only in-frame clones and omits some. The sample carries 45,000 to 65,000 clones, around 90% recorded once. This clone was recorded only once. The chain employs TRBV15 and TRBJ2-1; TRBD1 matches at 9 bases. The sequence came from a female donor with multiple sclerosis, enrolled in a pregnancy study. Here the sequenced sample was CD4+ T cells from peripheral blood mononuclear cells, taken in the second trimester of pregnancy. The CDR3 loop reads CATSREDRGEDEQFF. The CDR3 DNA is TGTGCCACCAGCAGAGAAGACAGGGGGGAGGATGAGCAGTTCTTC.